A selection of T cell receptor beta chains follows, all from one sample in a study of Graves' ophthalmopathy and Graves' hyperthyroidism. TCRdb re-analysed the multiplex PCR reads in MiXCR, keeping a single row per CDR3 protein. The table lists hundreds of thousands of distinct CDR3 sequences, roughly 21% of them singletons. The sequencing input was peripheral blood. The receptor source for this set is a woman aged 50 to 60 with Graves' ophthalmopathy. CDR3s leave out the opening cysteine and the closing phenylalanine or tryptophan.

v_call: TRBV27
cdr3_length: 13
j_call: TRBJ2-5
cdr3_aa: ASRPRDRIKETQY

v_call: TRBV5-6
cdr3_length: 9
j_call: TRBJ1-2
cdr3_aa: ASSRHVGYT

v_call: TRBV20-1
cdr3_length: 11
j_call: TRBJ2-7
cdr3_aa: SARASGSYEQY

v_call: TRBV30
cdr3_length: 9
j_call: TRBJ2-2
cdr3_aa: AWSVKGELF

v_call: TRBV6-5
cdr3_length: 13
j_call: TRBJ2-2
cdr3_aa: ASSYRGRNTGELF

v_call: TRBV11-2
cdr3_length: 16
j_call: TRBJ2-7
cdr3_aa: ASSLDLAGPSYTHEQY

v_call: TRBV14
cdr3_length: 14
j_call: TRBJ2-6
cdr3_aa: ASSQALGSGANVLT

v_call: TRBV28
cdr3_length: 12
j_call: TRBJ2-5
cdr3_aa: ASSLRGPRETQY

v_call: TRBV9
cdr3_length: 14
j_call: TRBJ2-7
cdr3_aa: ASSTPTVTSRYEQY

v_call: TRBV5-1
cdr3_length: 12
j_call: TRBJ1-2
cdr3_aa: ASSPGDSNYGYT

v_call: TRBV7-8
cdr3_length: 13
j_call: TRBJ1-1
cdr3_aa: ASSIDQGIYTEAF

v_call: TRBV27
cdr3_length: 13
j_call: TRBJ1-5
cdr3_aa: ASSLAAAPYQPQH

v_call: TRBV28
cdr3_length: 12
j_call: TRBJ2-7
cdr3_aa: ASRMPGGSYEQY

v_call: TRBV6-5
cdr3_length: 12
j_call: TRBJ1-1
cdr3_aa: ASQGGVFFAEAF

v_call: TRBV7-3
cdr3_length: 14
j_call: TRBJ2-2
cdr3_aa: ASSQTASWNTGELF

v_call: TRBV4-1
cdr3_length: 13
j_call: TRBJ2-7
cdr3_aa: ASSQEGGPSYEQY

v_call: TRBV5-5
cdr3_length: 12
j_call: TRBJ1-1
cdr3_aa: ASSWTVLNTEAF

v_call: TRBV27
cdr3_length: 13
j_call: TRBJ2-5
cdr3_aa: ASSFTGTMPETQY

v_call: TRBV20-1
cdr3_length: 13
j_call: TRBJ2-7
cdr3_aa: SATAYLAGVSEQY

v_call: TRBV6-1
cdr3_length: 10
j_call: TRBJ2-5
cdr3_aa: ASRKASETQY

v_call: TRBV30
cdr3_length: 14
j_call: TRBJ1-6
cdr3_aa: AWSVITQRDNSPLH

v_call: TRBV5-1
cdr3_length: 12
j_call: TRBJ2-7
cdr3_aa: ASSHGTALNEQY

v_call: TRBV29-1
cdr3_length: 11
j_call: TRBJ2-7
cdr3_aa: SVDVGVTYEQY

v_call: TRBV13
cdr3_length: 14
j_call: TRBJ2-7
cdr3_aa: ASSEGTGITTYEQY

v_call: TRBV29-1
cdr3_length: 14
j_call: TRBJ2-7
cdr3_aa: SAWKEKLAGAYEQY

v_call: TRBV12-3/TRBV12-4
cdr3_length: 13
j_call: TRBJ2-7
cdr3_aa: ASSFGTPKSYEQY

v_call: TRBV6-5
cdr3_length: 13
j_call: TRBJ2-6
cdr3_aa: ASRTGHSGANVLT

v_call: TRBV7-8
cdr3_length: 14
j_call: TRBJ1-5
cdr3_aa: ASSSRFRGYNQPQH

v_call: TRBV20-1
cdr3_length: 13
j_call: TRBJ1-6
cdr3_aa: SARDFRDQNSPLH

v_call: TRBV6-8
cdr3_length: 14
j_call: TRBJ2-7
cdr3_aa: ASSQSEVGRDYEQY

v_call: TRBV20-1
cdr3_length: 11
j_call: TRBJ1-2
cdr3_aa: SASQQGAKGYT

v_call: TRBV27
cdr3_length: 15
j_call: TRBJ1-2
cdr3_aa: ASSLSPDSHRIYGYT

v_call: TRBV19
cdr3_length: 13
j_call: TRBJ1-2
cdr3_aa: ASSPPDTDNYGYT

v_call: TRBV7-2
cdr3_length: 14
j_call: TRBJ2-2
cdr3_aa: ASSLAASGDTGELF

v_call: TRBV6-1
cdr3_length: 12
j_call: TRBJ1-2
cdr3_aa: ASVLGGLDYGYT

v_call: TRBV7-9
cdr3_length: 11
j_call: TRBJ2-7
cdr3_aa: ASRGAGGSEQY

v_call: TRBV5-1
cdr3_length: 17
j_call: TRBJ2-1
cdr3_aa: ASSGGQTAGLISYNEQF

v_call: TRBV5-1
cdr3_length: 17
j_call: TRBJ2-5
cdr3_aa: ASSSSRTRQEGRGETQY

v_call: TRBV7-9
cdr3_length: 11
j_call: TRBJ1-1
cdr3_aa: ASSMVLNTEAF

v_call: TRBV5-1
cdr3_length: 13
j_call: TRBJ1-6
cdr3_aa: ASSLTWTENSPLH

v_call: TRBV6-1
cdr3_length: 15
j_call: TRBJ2-4
cdr3_aa: ASSPRQGGGAKNIQY

v_call: TRBV11-2
cdr3_length: 12
j_call: TRBJ1-3
cdr3_aa: ASATLYSGNTIY

v_call: TRBV6-1
cdr3_length: 12
j_call: TRBJ1-6
cdr3_aa: ASRWDRRNSPLH

v_call: TRBV12-3/TRBV12-4
cdr3_length: 13
j_call: TRBJ1-3
cdr3_aa: ASSPGRGSGNTIY

v_call: TRBV7-2
cdr3_length: 13
j_call: TRBJ1-2
cdr3_aa: ASSLGQVSNYGYT

v_call: TRBV6-5
cdr3_length: 12
j_call: TRBJ2-7
cdr3_aa: ASSSRLGDYEQY

v_call: TRBV12-3/TRBV12-4
cdr3_length: 12
j_call: TRBJ1-1
cdr3_aa: ASRTGGDRTEAF

v_call: TRBV6-2/TRBV6-3
cdr3_length: 14
j_call: TRBJ1-2
cdr3_aa: ASSKNPRGNNYGYT